The 17 T cell receptor beta chains below all came from one sample that was sequenced in a study of blood T cell repertoires in COVID-19. Clones were read by immunoSEQ multiplex PCR, and TCRdb kept only the in-frame ones, dropping some. This table has 120,000 or so clones, more than 70% appearing once. Sequenced input: peripheral blood. All receptors derive from a woman aged 80 or over with acute or convalescent COVID-19.

The rearrangement links TRBV19 to TRBJ2-3, with D perhaps TRBD1 (6 bases). Per the germline V gene, CDR1 is LNHDA and CDR2 is SQIVND (reference sequence). Trimming stripped 0 bases from V and 0 bases from J, with 16 bases between. The CDR3 length is 18 residues. CDR3 sequence reads: CASSIDLTGTSSTDTQYF. DNA for the CDR3: TGTGCCAGTAGTATAGACCTAACCGGGACATCTAGCACAGATACGCAGTATTTT.

The rearrangement uses TRBV5-1 and TRBJ1-5; the D is unclear. Trimming stripped 0 bases from V and 3 bases from J, with 7 bases between. The germline V gene has CDR1 SGHRS and CDR2 YFSETQ. The CDR3 length is 14 residues. For the CDR3, the DNA is TGCGCCAGCAGCTTGGATGGAGCCAATCAGCCCCAGCATTTT. This sequence encodes CASSLDGANQPQHF.

This clone appeared once. The chain couples TRBV7-2 to TRBJ2-1, with D hard to call. V lost 2 bases to trimming and J lost 7 bases, with 12 bases between them. This CDR3 spans 14 amino acids. Looked up from germline, CDR1 is SGHTA and CDR2 is FQGNSA. CDR3 nucleotide sequence: TGTGCCAGCAGCTTAATGGTGGTAGCTAATGAGCAGTTCTTC. It yields the protein CASSLMVVANEQFF.

The chain carries TRBV28 and TRBJ2-6, with D perhaps TRBD1 (6 bases). V was pared by 5 bases and J by 0 bases, with 8 bases between. The germline V gene has CDR1 MDHEN and CDR2 SYDVKM. CDR3 length equals 15 residues. CDR3: CASSTGYSGANVLTF. CDR3 DNA: TGTGCCAGCAGTACAGGGTACTCTGGGGCCAACGTCCTGACTTTC.

This clone occurred once. V is TRBV24-1 and J is TRBJ2-1; D gene uncertain. V lost 4 bases to trimming and J lost 0 bases, with 9 bases between them. This CDR3 has 15 residues. Germline loops: CDR1 KGHDR, CDR2 SFDVKD. CDR3: CATSDQADSYNEQFF. CDR3 nucleotides: TGTGCCACCAGTGACCAGGCCGACTCCTACAATGAGCAGTTCTTC.

This clone was picked up one time. This chain uses TRBV7-8 with TRBJ2-7; 7 bases fit TRBD2. Germline V gene sequence: CDR1 SGHVS, CDR2 FQNEAQ. The CDR3 is 16 residues long. V was pared by 5 bases and J by 0 bases, with 10 bases of the junction left unmatched. The CDR3: CASSPRSGASSYEQYF. CDR3 in DNA: TGTGCCAGCAGCCCCCGGAGCGGGGCCTCCTCCTACGAGCAGTACTTC.

This rearrangement joins TRBV5-1 to TRBJ1-1; D is ambiguous. CDR3 size: 16 residues. V lost 4 bases and J lost 1, with 17 bases in between. The germline V gene has CDR1 SGHRS and CDR2 YFSETQ. CDR3 coding DNA: TGCGCCAGCAGCAAACGGGTAGGCACCCCGAACACTGAAGCTTTCTTT. Protein: CASSKRVGTPNTEAFF.

The chain combines TRBV19 with TRBJ1-2; TRBD1 matches at 9 bases. The CDR3 is 13 residues long. V shed 3 bases, J shed 8 bases, and the junction held 4 bases outside the gene matches. Germline-derived CDR1 and CDR2 are LNHDA and SQIVND (reference sequence). The CDR3 loop reads CASSIRDREGYTF. The CDR3 nucleotides read TGTGCCAGTAGTATCCGGGACAGGGAAGGCTACACCTTC.

The chain recombines TRBV18 with TRBJ2-7; 8 positions agree with TRBD2. The V gene end was trimmed by 3 bases and the J gene end by 5 bases; junction bases not matched to a gene: 6. Germline values: CDR1 KGHSH, CDR2 LQKENI. The CDR3 sequence is 14 residues long. The CDR3 spells CASSPGTRLDEQYF. CDR3 nucleotides: TGTGCCAGCTCACCTGGGACTAGACTCGACGAGCAGTACTTC.

The chain has TRBV5-4 and TRBJ2-7; D ambiguous. Trimming removed 5 bases from V and 2 bases from J, with 11 bases in between. This CDR3 has 13 amino acids. CDR1 and CDR2 (germline): SGHNT, YYREEE (reference sequence). The CDR3 DNA reads as TGTGCCAGCAGTCCGGGTAACACCTACGAGCAGTACTTC. Residues: CASSPGNTYEQYF.

The rearrangement links TRBV24-1 to TRBJ2-6; maybe TRBD2 (5 bases). Germline assignment: CDR1 KGHDR and CDR2 SFDVKD. The CDR3 is made up of 13 amino acids. V was trimmed by 7 bases and J by 4 bases, leaving 7 bases between them. DNA of the CDR3: TGTGCCACCAGGGAGGACGGGGCCAACGTCCTGACTTTC. Translation gives CATREDGANVLTF.

A note on this clone: The same CDR3 is also encoded by other DNA sequences in this sample. The chain uses TRBV10-3 and TRBJ2-7, with 7 bases fitting TRBD2. Germline CDR1 is ENHRY and CDR2 is SYGVKD. The V gene end was trimmed by 8 bases and the J gene end by 1 base; junction bases not matched to a gene: 8. CDR3 length equals 14 residues. CDR3 nucleotides: TGTGCCATCTCGGTTGGCGGGAGTTCCTACGAGCAGTACTTC. This encodes CAISVGGSSYEQYF.

The V gene is TRBV19, the J gene TRBJ1-6; no clear D. CDR1 and CDR2 from the germline V gene are LNHDA and SQIVND (reference sequence). V was shortened by 3 bases and J by 9 bases, with 24 bases between the two germline ends. This CDR3 region has 18 residues. CDR3 amino acids: CASSIERPSGNLFSPLHF. The CDR3 region has the DNA TGTGCCAGTAGTATTGAGCGGCCGTCGGGGAACCTATTTTCACCCCTCCACTTT.

This clone was seen only once. V usage is TRBV19 and J usage is TRBJ1-5, with TRBD1 matching 7 bases. This CDR3 has 14 amino acids. V was clipped by 4 bases and J by 6 bases; unmatched bases: 6. CDR1 and CDR2 (germline): LNHDA, SQIVND (reference sequence). CDR3 residues: CASSRGTAGQPQHF. Written as DNA, the CDR3 is TGTGCCAGTAGTAGGGGGACAGCTGGTCAGCCCCAGCATTTT.

V usage is TRBV2 and J usage is TRBJ2-7; D might be TRBD1 (6 bases). Germline loops: CDR1 SNHLY, CDR2 FYNNEI. The CDR3 sequence is 15 residues long. V lost 2 bases and J 0 bases, leaving 11 bases between the germline ends. This CDR3 is CASSEQGTVSYEQYF. CDR3 in DNA: TGTGCCAGCAGTGAACAGGGGACGGTCTCCTACGAGCAGTACTTC.

The chain links TRBV6-5 to TRBJ1-5, with 7 bases matching TRBD1. This CDR3 has 13 residues. Germline CDR1 MNHEY, CDR2 SVGAGI. With V trimmed by 6 bases and J by 5 bases, 4 bases remained unmatched. CDR3 sequence: CASSRGVYQPQHF. DNA for the CDR3: TGTGCCAGCAGCAGGGGGGTGTATCAGCCCCAGCATTTT.

The count of this clone is one. The genes are TRBV5-4 and TRBJ2-1; D is uncertain. The CDR3 is 12 amino acids. Trimming cost V 6 bases and J 5 bases, with 9 bases left between them. Germline V lookup: CDR1 SGHNT, CDR2 YYREEE (reference sequence). As DNA, the CDR3 is TGTGCCAGCAACAAATTGAACAATGAGCAGTTCTTC. Residues: CASNKLNNEQFF.